This entry features one T cell receptor beta chain sequence. Its specificity is not known. This sample was taken from a study of T-cell reconstitution after alpha-beta-depleted transplantation in children. Overall study findings and caveats: T-cell counts and diversity at one year following transplant were attributed mainly to newly produced T cells. Recipient T cells and thymic progenitors that survived were the source of the high TCRbeta diversity seen at day 60 in some patients. Two months or so post-transplant, alpha-beta T cells reportedly derived from several hundred expanded graft clones.

For TCRbeta, the library was prepared with unique molecular identifiers. TCRdb reanalysed the PCR reads using MiXCR and keeps one entry per CDR3 protein. The sample lists approximately 650,000 distinct CDR3 sequences, around 14% seen once, with roughly 0.84% in the top ten. After removal of 7 bases from V and 4 bases from J, the junction contained 16 bases not matched to a gene. In germline, CDR1 is ENHRY, CDR2 SYGVKD. CDR3 size: 16 residues. This clonotype was sampled from a girl aged 2 to 10 with congenital amegakaryocytic thrombocytopenia, due to receive a stem cell transplant. Specimen: PBMCs, collected before TCRalphabeta/CD19-depleted stem cell transplant. The chain uses TRBV10-3 and TRBJ2-7, with 7 bases fitting TRBD1. The CDR3 spells CAITKGAASKGYEQYF. Here the CDR3 DNA reads TGTGCCATCACCAAGGGGGCAGCATCCAAAGGGTACGAGCAGTACTTC.